This T cell receptor (beta chain) derives from a study of early T cells in non-severe SARS-CoV-2 infection (dated by TCRdb to the early 2020s). Describing the broader study: Bulk RNA from unsorted whole blood was used for TCR sequencing, so alpha and beta chains could not be paired. The investigation overall reported the following: Matching against VDJdb was skewed toward anti-spike CD8 responses, likely underestimated virus-specific expansions, and missed private and CD4 specificities.

This clonotype was picked up many times. Its antigen remains undetermined. No much larger clone exists at a distance of one base, and base qualities are not known. The cysteine opens and the phenylalanine closes a CDR3 of 13 amino acids. The DNA shown is the 39-base CDR3, in frame from base 1. Looking up the germline V gene (reference sequence) yields CDR1 SSHAT and CDR2 FNYEAQ. V lost 4 bases and J lost 4 bases; the stretch between them is 10 bases long. This was a case-control study nested in a cohort of healthcare workers in London, UK, who had nasopharyngeal swab PCR tests and blood samples taken every week. Healthcare workers were recruited between 23 and 31 March 2020, during the week of the UK lockdown, and were followed weekly for up to about 15 weeks. Library preparation used 5' RACE. Sequencing instrument: NextSeq 500. In the TCR library protocol, unique molecular identifiers were attached to individual cDNA molecules to correct for PCR bias and sequencing error. Both TCR alpha and beta chains were sequenced, and tight co-correlation was observed between alpha and beta sequence abundances in each sample. The paper's data handling went like this. V gene, J gene and CDR3 annotation of TCR sequences was performed with Decombinator V4. Expanded TCRs were defined as changing significantly between any two time points under a Poisson model with p below 0.0001. TCR abundances were normalised to the total number of TCRs sequenced per sample and were expressed as counts per million. TRAV1-2 paired with TRAJ12, TRAJ20 or TRAJ33 defined MAIT TCRs, while TRAV10 paired with TRAJ18 defined iNKT TCRs. A search of VDJdb, accessed on 1 November 2021, was run for TCRs annotated to CMV, EBV and SARS-CoV-2, with TCRs annotated for multiple antigens excluded. TCRdb ran its own pipeline on the public reads, namely fastp trimming at Q25 and MiXCR clone calling, and kept in-frame beta chains. One record per CDR3 amino acid sequence lists the most common genes and DNA. The V and J calls here are based on TCRdb, not the publication. The sample table records around 25,000 distinct CDR3 sequences; roughly 3% of these occur just once. The ten top clones hold over 0.6% of the sample.

The sequence was obtained from an adult who was a healthcare worker with PCR-confirmed SARS-CoV-2 infection or an uninfected control (not recorded which). Sequenced input: whole blood. Rearrangement joined TRBV7-7 to TRBJ1-1, with the identity of the D gene unclear. The CDR3 amino acid sequence is: CASSSGYGTEAFF. In nucleotide form, the sequence is TGTGCCAGCAGCTCCGGGTATGGCACTGAAGCTTTCTTT. Here the CDR3 is joined to the reference TRBV7-7 and TRBJ1-1 genes, and the full variable domain is: GAGVSQSPRYKVTKRGQDVTLRCDPISSHATLYWYQQALGQGPEFLTYFNYEAQPDKSGLPSDRFSAERPEGSISTLTIQRTEQRDSAMYRCASSSGYGTEAFFGQGTRLTVV.